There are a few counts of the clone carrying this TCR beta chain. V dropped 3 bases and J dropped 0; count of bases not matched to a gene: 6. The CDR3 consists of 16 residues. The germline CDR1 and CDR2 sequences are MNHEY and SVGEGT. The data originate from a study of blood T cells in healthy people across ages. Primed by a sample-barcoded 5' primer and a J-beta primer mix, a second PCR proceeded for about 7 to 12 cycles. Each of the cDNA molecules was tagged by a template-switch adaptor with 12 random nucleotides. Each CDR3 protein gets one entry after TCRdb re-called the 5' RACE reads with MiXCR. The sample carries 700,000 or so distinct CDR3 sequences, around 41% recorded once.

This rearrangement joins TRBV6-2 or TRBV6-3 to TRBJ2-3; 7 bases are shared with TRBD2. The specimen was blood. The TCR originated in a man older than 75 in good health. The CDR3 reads CASSYVLAPSTDTQYF. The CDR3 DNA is TGTGCCAGCAGTTATGTACTAGCGCCAAGCACAGATACGCAGTATTTT.